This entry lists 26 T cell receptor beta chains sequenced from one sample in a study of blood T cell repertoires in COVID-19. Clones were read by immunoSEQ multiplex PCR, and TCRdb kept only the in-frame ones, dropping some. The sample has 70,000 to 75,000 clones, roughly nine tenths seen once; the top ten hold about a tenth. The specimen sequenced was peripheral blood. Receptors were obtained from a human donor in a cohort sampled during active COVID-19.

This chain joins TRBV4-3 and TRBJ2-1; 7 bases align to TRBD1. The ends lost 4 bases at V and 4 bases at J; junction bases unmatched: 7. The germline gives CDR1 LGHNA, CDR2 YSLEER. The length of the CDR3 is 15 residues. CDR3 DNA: TGCGCCAGCAGCCGAAACAGGGGATGGTACAATGAGCAGTTCTTC. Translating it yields CASSRNRGWYNEQFF.

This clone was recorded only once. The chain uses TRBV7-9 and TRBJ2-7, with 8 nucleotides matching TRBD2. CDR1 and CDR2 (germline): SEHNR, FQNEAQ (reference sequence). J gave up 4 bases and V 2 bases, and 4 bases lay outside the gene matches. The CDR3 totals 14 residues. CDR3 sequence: CASSLTSGEYEQYF. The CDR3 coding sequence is TGTGCCAGCAGCTTAACTAGCGGCGAATACGAGCAGTACTTC.

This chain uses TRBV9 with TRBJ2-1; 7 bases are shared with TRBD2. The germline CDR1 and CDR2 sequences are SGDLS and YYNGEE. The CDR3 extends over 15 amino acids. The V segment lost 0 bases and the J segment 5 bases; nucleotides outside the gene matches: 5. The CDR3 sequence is CASSVGPGGNNEQFF. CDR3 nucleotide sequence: TGTGCCAGCAGCGTAGGCCCCGGGGGGAACAATGAGCAGTTCTTC.

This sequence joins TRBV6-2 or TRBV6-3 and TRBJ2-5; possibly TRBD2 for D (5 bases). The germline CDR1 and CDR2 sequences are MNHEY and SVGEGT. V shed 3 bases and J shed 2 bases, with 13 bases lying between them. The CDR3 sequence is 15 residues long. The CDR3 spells CASSYNLGDQETQYF. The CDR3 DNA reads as TGTGCCAGCAGTTATAATCTCGGGGATCAAGAGACCCAGTACTTC.

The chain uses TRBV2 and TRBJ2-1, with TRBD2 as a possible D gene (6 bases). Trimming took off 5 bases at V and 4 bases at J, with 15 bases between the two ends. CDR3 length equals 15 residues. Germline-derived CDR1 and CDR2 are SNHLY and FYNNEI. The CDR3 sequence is CASSISGGVYNEQFF. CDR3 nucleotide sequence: TGTGCCAGCAGTATTAGCGGAGGGGTTTACAATGAGCAGTTCTTC.

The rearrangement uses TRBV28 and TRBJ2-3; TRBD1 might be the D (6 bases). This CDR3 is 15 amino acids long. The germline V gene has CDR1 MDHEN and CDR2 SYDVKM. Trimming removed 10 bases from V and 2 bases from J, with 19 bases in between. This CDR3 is CATNTYGTITDTQYF. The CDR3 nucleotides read TGTGCCACCAACACGTACGGGACAATCACAGATACGCAGTATTTT.

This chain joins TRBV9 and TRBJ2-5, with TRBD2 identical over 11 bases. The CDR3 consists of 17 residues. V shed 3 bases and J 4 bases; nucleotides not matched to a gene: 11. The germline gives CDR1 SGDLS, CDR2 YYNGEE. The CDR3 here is CASSDRRLAGGPETQYF. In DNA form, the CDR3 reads TGTGCCAGCAGCGATCGTCGGCTAGCGGGAGGTCCAGAGACCCAGTACTTC.

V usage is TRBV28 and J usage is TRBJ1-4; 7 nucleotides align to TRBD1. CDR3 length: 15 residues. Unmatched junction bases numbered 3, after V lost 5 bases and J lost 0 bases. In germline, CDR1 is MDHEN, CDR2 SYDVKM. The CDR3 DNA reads TGTGCCAGCAGTAGAGGACAGGCAACTAATGAAAAACTGTTTTTT. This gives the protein CASSRGQATNEKLFF.

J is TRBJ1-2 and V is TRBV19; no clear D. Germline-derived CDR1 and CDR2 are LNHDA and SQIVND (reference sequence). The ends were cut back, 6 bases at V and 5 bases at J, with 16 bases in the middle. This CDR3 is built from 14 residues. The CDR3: CASSPSAARYGYTF. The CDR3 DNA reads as TGTGCCAGTAGCCCTTCGGCGGCCCGATATGGCTACACCTTC.

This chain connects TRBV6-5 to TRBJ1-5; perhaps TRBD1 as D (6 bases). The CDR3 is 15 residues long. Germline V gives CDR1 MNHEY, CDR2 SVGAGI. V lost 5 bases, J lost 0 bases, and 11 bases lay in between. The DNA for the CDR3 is TGTGCCAGCAGTCAAACAGGGAATAGCAATCAGCCCCAGCATTTT. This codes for CASSQTGNSNQPQHF.

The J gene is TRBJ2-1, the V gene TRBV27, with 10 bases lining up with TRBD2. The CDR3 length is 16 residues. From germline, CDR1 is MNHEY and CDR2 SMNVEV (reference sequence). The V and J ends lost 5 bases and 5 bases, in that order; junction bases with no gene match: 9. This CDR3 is CASSPLPTSGNNEQFF. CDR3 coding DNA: TGTGCCAGCAGTCCGCTCCCCACTAGCGGGAACAATGAGCAGTTCTTC.

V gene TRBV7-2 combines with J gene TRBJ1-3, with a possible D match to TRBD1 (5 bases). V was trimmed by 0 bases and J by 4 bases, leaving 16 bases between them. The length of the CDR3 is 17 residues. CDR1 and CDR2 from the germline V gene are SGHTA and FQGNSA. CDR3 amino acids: CASSLALAGLTGNTIYF. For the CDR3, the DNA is TGTGCCAGCAGCTTAGCGCTGGCAGGGTTAACCGGAAACACCATATATTTT.

The CDR3 region is CASSAGGGRDQETQYF. The CDR3 region has the DNA TGTGCCAGCAGCGCCGGGGGGGGCAGGGACCAAGAGACCCAGTACTTC. V usage is TRBV9 and J usage is TRBJ2-5, with 8 positions matching TRBD2. The CDR3 totals 16 residues. The germline CDR1 and CDR2 sequences are SGDLS and YYNGEE. Unmatched junction bases numbered 7, after V lost 3 bases and J lost 0 bases.

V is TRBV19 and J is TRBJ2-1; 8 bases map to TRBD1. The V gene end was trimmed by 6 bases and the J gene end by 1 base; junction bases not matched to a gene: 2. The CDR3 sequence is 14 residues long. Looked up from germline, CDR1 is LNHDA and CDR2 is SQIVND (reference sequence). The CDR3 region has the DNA TGTGCCAGTAGCCGGACAGGGTCCTACAATGAGCAGTTCTTC. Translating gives CASSRTGSYNEQFF.

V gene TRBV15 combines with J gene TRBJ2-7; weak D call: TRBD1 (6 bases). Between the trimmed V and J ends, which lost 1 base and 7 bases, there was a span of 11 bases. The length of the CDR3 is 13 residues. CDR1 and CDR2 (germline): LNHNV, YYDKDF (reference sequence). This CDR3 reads CATSRARGSEQYF. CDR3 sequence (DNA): TGTGCCACCAGCAGAGCCAGGGGTAGTGAGCAGTACTTC.

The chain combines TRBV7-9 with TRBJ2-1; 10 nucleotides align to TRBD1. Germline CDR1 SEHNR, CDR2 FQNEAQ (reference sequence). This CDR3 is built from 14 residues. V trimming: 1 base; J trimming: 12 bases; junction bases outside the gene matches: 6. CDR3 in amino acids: CASSLGTGGLLQFF. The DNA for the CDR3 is TGTGCCAGCAGCTTAGGGACAGGGGGTTTGTTGCAGTTCTTC. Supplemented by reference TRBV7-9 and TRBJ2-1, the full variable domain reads DTGVSQNPRHKITKRGQNVTFRCDPISEHNRLYWYRQTLGQGPEFLTYFQNEAQLEKSRLLSDRFSAERPKGSFSTLEIQRTEQGDSAMYLCASSLGTGGLLQFFGPGTRLTVL.

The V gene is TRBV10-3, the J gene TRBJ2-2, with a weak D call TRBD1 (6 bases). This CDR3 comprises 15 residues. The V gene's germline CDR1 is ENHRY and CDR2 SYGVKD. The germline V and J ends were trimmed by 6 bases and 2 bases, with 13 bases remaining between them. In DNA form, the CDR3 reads TGTGCCATCAGCCTGGGGGCAGAAAACACCGGGGAGCTGTTTTTT. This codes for CAISLGAENTGELFF.

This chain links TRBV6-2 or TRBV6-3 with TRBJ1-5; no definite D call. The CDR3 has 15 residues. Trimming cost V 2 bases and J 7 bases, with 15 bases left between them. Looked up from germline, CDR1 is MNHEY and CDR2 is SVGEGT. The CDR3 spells CASSYDLGEGQPQHF. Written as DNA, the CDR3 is TGTGCCAGCAGTTACGACTTGGGAGAAGGACAGCCCCAGCATTTT.

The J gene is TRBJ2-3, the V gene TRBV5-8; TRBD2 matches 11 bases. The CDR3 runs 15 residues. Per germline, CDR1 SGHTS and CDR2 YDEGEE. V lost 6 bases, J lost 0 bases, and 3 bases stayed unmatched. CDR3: CASTRTSGSTDTQYF. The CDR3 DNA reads TGTGCCAGCACCAGGACTAGCGGGAGCACAGATACGCAGTATTTT.

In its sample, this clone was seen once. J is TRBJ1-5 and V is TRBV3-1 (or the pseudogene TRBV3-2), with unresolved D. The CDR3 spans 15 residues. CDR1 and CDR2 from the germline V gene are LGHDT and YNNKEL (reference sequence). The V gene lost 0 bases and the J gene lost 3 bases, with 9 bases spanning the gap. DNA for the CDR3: TGTGCCAGCAGCCAAGATCTCGTCTACAATCAGCCCCAGCATTTT. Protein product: CASSQDLVYNQPQHF.

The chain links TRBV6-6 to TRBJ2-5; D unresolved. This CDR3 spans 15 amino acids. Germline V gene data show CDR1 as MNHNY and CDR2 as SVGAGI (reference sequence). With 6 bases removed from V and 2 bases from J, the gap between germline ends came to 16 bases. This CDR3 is CASSQVVLAQETQYF. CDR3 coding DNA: TGTGCCAGCAGCCAAGTGGTGCTGGCACAAGAGACCCAGTACTTC.

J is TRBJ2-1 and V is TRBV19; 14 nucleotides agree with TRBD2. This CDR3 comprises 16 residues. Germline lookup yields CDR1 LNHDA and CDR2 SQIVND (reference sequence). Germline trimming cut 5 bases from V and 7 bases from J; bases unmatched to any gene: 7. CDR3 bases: TGTGCCAGTAGTTTCCCCGGGACTAGCGGGAGTAATGAGCAGTTCTTC. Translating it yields CASSFPGTSGSNEQFF.

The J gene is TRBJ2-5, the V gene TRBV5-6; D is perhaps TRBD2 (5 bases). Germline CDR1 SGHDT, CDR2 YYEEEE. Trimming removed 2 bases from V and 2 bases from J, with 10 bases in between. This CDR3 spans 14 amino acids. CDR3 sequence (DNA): TGTGCCAGCAGCTTAGAGGGTACTCAAGAGACCCAGTACTTC. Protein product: CASSLEGTQETQYF.

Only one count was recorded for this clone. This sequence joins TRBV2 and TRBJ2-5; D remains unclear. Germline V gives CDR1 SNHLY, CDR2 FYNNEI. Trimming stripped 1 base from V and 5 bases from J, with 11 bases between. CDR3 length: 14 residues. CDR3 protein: CASSEGAGWETQYF. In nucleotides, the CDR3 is TGTGCCAGCAGTGAAGGAGCAGGTTGGGAGACCCAGTACTTC.

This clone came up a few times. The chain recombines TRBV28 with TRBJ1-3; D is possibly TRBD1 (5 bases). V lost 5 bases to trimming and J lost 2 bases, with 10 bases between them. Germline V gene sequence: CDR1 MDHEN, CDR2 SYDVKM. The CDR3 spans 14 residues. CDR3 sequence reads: CASSDSVAGNTIYF. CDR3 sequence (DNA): TGTGCCAGCAGTGACAGCGTCGCTGGAAACACCATATATTTT.

CDR3 sequence: CASSSDRAGWEKLFF. CDR3 nucleotide sequence: TGTGCCAGCAGCTCAGACAGGGCTGGTTGGGAAAAACTGTTTTTT. This chain joins TRBV11-2 and TRBJ1-4, with TRBD1 matching 7 bases. The CDR3 totals 15 residues. In germline, CDR1 is SGHAT, CDR2 FQNNGV. Trimming at V came to 4 bases and at J to 8 bases, leaving 10 bases not matched to a gene.